The clone carrying this T cell receptor beta chain was counted many times. Its antigen is currently unknown. Amplification of TCR beta CDR3 regions used RNA as the template. First-round RT-PCR targeting the TCR CDR3 was performed with the HTBI primer set. Via MiXCR, TCRdb re-called the multiplex PCR reads, giving one row per CDR3 protein. The table includes around 340,000 distinct CDR3 sequences, about 18% detected once. This entry belongs to a study of T cells in Graves' hyperthyroidism and ophthalmopathy. Study conclusions and caveats: Most clonotypes expanded in the thyroid (above 0.001) were also present in blood. A median approximately 6.5 months before onset, the model predicted ophthalmopathy.

Newly diagnosed hyperthyroidism patients aged 18 to 65 years had disease lasting under 2 months. Initially, at the first diagnosis of hyperthyroidism and before any ophthalmopathy symptoms, blood was sampled. The CDR3 loop spans 16 amino acids. V was cut by 4 bases and J by 9 bases, with 22 bases left in between. In germline, CDR1 is SNHLY, CDR2 FYNNEI. The specimen sequenced was blood. The V and J genes are TRBV2 and TRBJ2-1, with a possible D match to TRBD2 (6 bases). The receptor's source is a woman in her twenties or thirties with Graves' hyperthyroidism that later progressed to Graves' ophthalmopathy. As DNA, the CDR3 is TGTGCCAGCAGTGTCGCGGGGCGAGAGGTCATCTTTGAGCAGTTCTTC. Amino acids: CASSVAGREVIFEQFF.